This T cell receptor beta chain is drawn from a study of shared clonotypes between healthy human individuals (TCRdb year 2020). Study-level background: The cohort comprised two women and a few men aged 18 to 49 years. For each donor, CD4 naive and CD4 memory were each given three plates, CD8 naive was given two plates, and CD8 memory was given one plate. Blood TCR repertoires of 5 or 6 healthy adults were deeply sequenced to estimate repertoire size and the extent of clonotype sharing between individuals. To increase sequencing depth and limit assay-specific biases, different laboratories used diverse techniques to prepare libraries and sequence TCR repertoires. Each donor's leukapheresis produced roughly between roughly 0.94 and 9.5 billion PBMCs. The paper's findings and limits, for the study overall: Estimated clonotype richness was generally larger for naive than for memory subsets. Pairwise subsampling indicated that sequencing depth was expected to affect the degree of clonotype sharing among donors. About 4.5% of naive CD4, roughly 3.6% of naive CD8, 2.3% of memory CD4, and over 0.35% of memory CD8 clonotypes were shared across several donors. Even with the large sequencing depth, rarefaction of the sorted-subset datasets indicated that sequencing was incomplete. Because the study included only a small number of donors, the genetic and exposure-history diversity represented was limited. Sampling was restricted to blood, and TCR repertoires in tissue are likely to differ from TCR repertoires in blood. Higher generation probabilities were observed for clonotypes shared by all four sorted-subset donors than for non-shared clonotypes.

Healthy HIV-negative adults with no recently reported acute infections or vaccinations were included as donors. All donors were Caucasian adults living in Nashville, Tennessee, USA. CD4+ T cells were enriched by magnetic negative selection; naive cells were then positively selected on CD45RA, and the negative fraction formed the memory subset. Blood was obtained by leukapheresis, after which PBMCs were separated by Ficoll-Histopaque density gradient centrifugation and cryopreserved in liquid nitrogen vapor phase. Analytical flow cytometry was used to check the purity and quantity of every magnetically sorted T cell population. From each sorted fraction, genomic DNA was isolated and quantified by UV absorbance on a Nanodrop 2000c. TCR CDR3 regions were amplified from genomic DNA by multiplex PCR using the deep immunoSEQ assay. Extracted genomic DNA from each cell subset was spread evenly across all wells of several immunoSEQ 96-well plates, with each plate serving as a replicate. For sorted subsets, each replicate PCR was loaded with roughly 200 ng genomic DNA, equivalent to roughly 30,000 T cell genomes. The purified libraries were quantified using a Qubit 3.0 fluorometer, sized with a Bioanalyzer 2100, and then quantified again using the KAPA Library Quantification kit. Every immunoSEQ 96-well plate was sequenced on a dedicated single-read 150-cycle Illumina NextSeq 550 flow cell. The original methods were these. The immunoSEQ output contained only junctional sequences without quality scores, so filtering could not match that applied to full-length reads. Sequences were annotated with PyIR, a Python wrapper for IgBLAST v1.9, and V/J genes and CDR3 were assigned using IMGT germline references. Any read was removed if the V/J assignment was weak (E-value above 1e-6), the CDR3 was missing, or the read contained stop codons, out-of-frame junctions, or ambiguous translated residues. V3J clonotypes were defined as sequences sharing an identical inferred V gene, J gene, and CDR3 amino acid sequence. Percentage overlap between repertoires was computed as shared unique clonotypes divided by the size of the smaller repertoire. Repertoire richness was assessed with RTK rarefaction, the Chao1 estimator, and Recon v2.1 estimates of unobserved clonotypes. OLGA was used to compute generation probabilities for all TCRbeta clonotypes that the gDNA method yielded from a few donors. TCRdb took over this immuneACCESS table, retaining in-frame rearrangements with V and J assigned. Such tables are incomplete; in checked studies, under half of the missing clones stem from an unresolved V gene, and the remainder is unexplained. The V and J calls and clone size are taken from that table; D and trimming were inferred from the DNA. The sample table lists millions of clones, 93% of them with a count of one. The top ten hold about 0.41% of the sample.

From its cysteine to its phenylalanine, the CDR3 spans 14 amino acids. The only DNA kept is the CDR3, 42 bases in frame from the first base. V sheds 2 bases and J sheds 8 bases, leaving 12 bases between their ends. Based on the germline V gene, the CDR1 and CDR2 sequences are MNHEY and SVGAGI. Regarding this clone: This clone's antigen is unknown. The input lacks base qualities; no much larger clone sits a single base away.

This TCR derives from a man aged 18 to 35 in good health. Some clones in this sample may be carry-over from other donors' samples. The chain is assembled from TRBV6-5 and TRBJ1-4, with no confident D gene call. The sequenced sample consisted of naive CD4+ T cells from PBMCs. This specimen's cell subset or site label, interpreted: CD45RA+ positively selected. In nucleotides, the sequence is TGTGCCAGCAGTTACGGCCAGTCCGGGGAAAAACTGTTTTTT. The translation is CASSYGQSGEKLFF.